This TCR beta chain emerged from a study of shared clonotypes between healthy human individuals. Findings of the study overall: In general, naive subsets displayed greater estimated richness than memory subsets did. Unshared clonotypes carried lower generation probabilities than those common to all four donors. It was expected that sequencing depth would affect clonotype sharing among donors.

This clone was picked up a small number of times. No antigen is known for it. Evenly divided among several immunoSEQ plates was the genomic DNA of each subset. Method: immunoSEQ multiplex PCR; TCRdb's copy keeps in-frame clones and lacks some. The sample yields roughly 720,000 clones, less than 95% seen once. CDR3 size: 14 residues. CDR1 and CDR2 (germline): MNHNS, SASEGT. Trimming took off 4 bases at V and 8 bases at J, with 14 bases between the two ends. The chain is built from TRBV6-1 and TRBJ1-4; D unclear. The sequencing input was memory CD8+ T cells from PBMCs. The subset was: CD45RO+ cells pooled with CCR7-negative TemRA cells. This clonotype originated in a young man in good health. Some clones in this sample may be carry-over from other donors' samples. The CDR3 nucleotides read TGTGCCAGCAGTGGGATGGACGTCAACGAAAAACTGTTTTTT. It is translated as CASSGMDVNEKLFF.